The present TCR beta chain was sequenced within a study of blood T cell repertoires in COVID-19. Study-level background: Some COVID-19 samples were acute and others convalescent; all came from the United States, Italy and Spain. PBMCs, B-cell-depleted T cells, or T cells were the source of the cDNA or gDNA that made up the material.

This CDR3 spans 13 amino acids. V shed 0 bases and J shed 3 bases, with 9 bases lying between them. CDR1 is SQVTM and CDR2 is ANQGSEA in the germline V gene. Original processing notes: Estimation of nucleated cell counts was performed using reference gene primer amplification. Using immunoSEQ multiplex PCR, the repertoire was profiled, and TCRdb retains in-frame clones only, with some absent. V and J calls and clone size are those listed in that table; D and trimming were worked out from the DNA. The sample includes roughly 81,000 clones, roughly 89% of them seen just once. The receptor's source is a man aged 25 to 40 with acute or convalescent COVID-19. Material for sequencing was peripheral blood. The chain recombines TRBV29-1 with TRBJ2-7; tentatively, D is TRBD1 (6 bases). The CDR3, as DNA: TGCAGCGTTGAAGAACAGGGTTTCTACGAGCAGTACTTC. It yields the protein CSVEEQGFYEQYF.